A single T cell receptor (beta chain) is shown here with its context. Its matching antigen is unknown. Described treatment: roughly 20 received Ad26.COV2.S at low or high dose, single or two shots; about 5 received placebo; per-sample allocation not given. Collection of the samples took place on day 63 after the first injection of vaccine or placebo. Donation came from an adult in Boston who was aged 18-55 years. An Ad26 vector was used to express Wuhan-strain SARS-CoV-2 spike as the vaccine. Produced via immunoSEQ multiplex PCR; TCRdb's table is partial and in-frame only. There are 300,000 to 400,000 clones in the sample; about 87% occur only once, and around 6.4% lies in the top ten. The sample is drawn from a study of Ad26.COV2.S vaccination and SARS-CoV-2 variants. Study context: The trial was COV1001 and the donor's arm was Ad26.COV2.S. Study-wide findings and caveats: People who got the vaccine had more spike-specific TCR breadth than people who got placebo.

This TCR was sampled from a person between 18 and 65 years old who received the Ad26.COV2.S COVID-19 vaccine or a placebo. The sample consisted of peripheral blood, taken in a trial of Ad26.COV2.S vaccine versus placebo.

CDR3 in amino acids: CASSQDIGSNQPQHF. The CDR3 region has the DNA TGTGCCAGCAGCCAAGATATCGGTAGCAATCAGCCCCAGCATTTT. V and J are TRBV3-1 (or the pseudogene TRBV3-2) and TRBJ1-5; D is ambiguous. Per germline, CDR1 LGHDT and CDR2 YNNKEL (reference sequence). The CDR3 totals 15 residues. V was pared by 0 bases and J by 0 bases, with 6 bases between.